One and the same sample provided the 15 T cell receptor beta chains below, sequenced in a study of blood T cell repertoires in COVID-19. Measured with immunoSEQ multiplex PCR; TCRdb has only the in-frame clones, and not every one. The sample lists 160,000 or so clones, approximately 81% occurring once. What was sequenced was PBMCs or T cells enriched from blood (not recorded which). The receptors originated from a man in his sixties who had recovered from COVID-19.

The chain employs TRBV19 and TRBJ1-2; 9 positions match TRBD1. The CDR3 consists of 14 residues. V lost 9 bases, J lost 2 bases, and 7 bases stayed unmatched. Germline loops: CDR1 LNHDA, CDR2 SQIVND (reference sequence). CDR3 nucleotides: TGTGCCAGCCGGGACAGGGAAGAAAACTATGGCTACACCTTC. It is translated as CASRDREENYGYTF.

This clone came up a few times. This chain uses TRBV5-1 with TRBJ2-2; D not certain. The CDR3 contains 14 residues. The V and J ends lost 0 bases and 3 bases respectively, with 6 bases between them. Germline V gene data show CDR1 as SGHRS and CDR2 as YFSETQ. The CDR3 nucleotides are TGCGCCAGCAGCTTGGGCGTGGACACCGGGGAGCTGTTTTTT. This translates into CASSLGVDTGELFF.

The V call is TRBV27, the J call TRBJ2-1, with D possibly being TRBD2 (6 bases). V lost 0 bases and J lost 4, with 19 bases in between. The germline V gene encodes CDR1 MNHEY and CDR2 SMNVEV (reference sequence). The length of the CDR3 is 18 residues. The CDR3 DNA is TGTGCCAGCAGTTTATCACCTCGGAGGCGGGACTTATACAATGAGCAGTTCTTC. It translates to CASSLSPRRRDLYNEQFF.

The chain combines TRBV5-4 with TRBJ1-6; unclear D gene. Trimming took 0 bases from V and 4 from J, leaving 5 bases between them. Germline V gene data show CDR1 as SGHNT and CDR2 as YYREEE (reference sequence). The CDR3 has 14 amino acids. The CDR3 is CASSLAGYNSPLHF. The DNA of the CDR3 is TGTGCCAGCAGCTTGGCAGGTTATAATTCACCCCTCCACTTT.

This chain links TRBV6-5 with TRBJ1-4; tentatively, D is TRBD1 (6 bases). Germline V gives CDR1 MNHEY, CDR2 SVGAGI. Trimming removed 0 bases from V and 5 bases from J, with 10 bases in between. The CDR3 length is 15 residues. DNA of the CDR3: TGTGCCAGCAGTTACTCAGGGACAAGGAATGAAAAACTGTTTTTT. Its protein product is CASSYSGTRNEKLFF.

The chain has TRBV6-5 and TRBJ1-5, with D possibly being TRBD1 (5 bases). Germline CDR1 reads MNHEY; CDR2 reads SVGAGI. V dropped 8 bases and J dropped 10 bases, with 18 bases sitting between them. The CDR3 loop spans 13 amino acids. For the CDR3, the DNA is TGTGCCAGCGGGCCACCAGGGAAACGTCCCCAGCATTTT. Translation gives CASGPPGKRPQHF.

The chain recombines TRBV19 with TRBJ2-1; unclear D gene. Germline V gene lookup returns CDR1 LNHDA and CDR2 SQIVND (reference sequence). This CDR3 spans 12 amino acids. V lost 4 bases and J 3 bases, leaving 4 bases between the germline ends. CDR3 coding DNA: TGTGCCAGTAGTACCATCTACAATGAGCAGTTCTTC. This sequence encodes CASSTIYNEQFF. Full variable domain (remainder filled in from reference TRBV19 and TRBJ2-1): DGGITQSPKYLFRKEGQNVTLSCEQNLNHDAMYWYRQDPGQGLRLIYYSQIVNDFQKGDIAEGYSVSREKKESFPLTVTSAQKNPTAFYLCASSTIYNEQFFGPGTRLTVL.

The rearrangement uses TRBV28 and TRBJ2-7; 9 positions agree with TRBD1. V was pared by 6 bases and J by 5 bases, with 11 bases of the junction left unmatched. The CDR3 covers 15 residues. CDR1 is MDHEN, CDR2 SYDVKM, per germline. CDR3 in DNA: TGTGCCAGCAGGAAACCTCGGGACAGGGCCCACGAGCAGTACTTC. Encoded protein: CASRKPRDRAHEQYF.

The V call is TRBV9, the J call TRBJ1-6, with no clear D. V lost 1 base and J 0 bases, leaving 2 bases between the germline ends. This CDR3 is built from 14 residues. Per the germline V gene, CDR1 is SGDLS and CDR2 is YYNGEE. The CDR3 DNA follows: TGTGCCAGCAGCGTATACTCCTATAATTCACCCCTCCACTTT. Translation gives CASSVYSYNSPLHF.

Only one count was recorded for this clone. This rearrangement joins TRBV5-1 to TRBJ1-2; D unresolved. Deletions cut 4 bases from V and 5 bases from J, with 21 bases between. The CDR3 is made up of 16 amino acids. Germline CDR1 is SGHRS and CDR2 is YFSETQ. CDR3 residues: CASSTEFDRRGYGYTF. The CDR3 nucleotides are TGCGCCAGCAGCACCGAATTCGATCGTCGAGGGTATGGCTACACCTTC.

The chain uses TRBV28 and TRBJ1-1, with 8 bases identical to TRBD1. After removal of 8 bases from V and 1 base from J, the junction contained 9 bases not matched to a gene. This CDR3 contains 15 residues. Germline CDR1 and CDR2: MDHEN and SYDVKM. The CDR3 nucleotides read TGTGCCAGCGGGAGACCCGGACAGGGGAACACTGAAGCTTTCTTT. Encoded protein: CASGRPGQGNTEAFF.

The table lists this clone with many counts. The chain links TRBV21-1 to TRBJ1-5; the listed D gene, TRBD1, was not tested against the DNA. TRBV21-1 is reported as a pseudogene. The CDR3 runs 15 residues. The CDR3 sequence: CASSNTGDRDQPQHF. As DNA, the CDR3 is TGTGCCAGCAGCAATACAGGGGATAGGGATCAGCCCCAGCATTTT.

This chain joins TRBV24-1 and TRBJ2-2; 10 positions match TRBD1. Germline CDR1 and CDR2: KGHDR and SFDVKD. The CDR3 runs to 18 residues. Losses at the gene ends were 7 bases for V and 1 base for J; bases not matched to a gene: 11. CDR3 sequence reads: CATSPGPRDRGNTGELFF. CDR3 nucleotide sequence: TGTGCCACCAGCCCAGGCCCCCGGGACAGGGGGAACACCGGGGAGCTGTTTTTT.

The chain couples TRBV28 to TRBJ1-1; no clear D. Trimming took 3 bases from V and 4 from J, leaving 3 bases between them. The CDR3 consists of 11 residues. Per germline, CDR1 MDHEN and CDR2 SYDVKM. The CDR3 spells CASSFGTEAFF. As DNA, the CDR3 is TGTGCCAGCAGTTTCGGCACTGAAGCTTTCTTT.

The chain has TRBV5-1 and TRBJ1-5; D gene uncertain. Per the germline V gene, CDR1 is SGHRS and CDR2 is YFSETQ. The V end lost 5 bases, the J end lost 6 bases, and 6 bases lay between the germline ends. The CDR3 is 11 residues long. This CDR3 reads CASRLFQPQHF. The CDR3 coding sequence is TGCGCCAGCAGATTATTTCAGCCCCAGCATTTT.